The source of this T cell receptor (beta chain) is a study of CXCR4 blockade with PD-1 therapy in pancreatic cancer. The table lists this clone with a few counts. Its antigen is still unknown. The junction and the germline gene differ at one end; a read error may be behind it. Germline CDR1 is MNHGY and CDR2 is SAAAGT. The CDR3 is 16 amino acids. Profiled with immunoSEQ multiplex PCR; TCRdb holds only in-frame clones, not every one. There are fewer than 3,000 clones in the sample; roughly 40% occur only once, and 15% lies in the top ten. The archived tumor blocks came from patients without neoadjuvant therapy before resection. Study-level results: Survival did not correlate with tumor clonality, which averaged 0.14 versus 0.05. Frequent tumor clones were encoded by many distinct rearrangements, suggesting shared antigens.

The origin of this receptor is a human donor with pancreatic ductal adenocarcinoma. Sequencing was done on a sample of tumor tissue. The chain joins TRBV6-8 to TRBJ2-3; 12 bases match TRBD2. The CDR3 protein is CASSKTSGGFSDTQYF. For the CDR3, the DNA is TGTGCCAGCAGTAAGACTAGCGGGGGCTTCTCTGATACGCAATATTTT.